Each of the 2 T cell receptor beta chains below was sequenced from the same sample in a study of blood T cells in healthy people across ages. Using a J-beta primer mix together with a sample-barcoded 5' primer, a second PCR was run for roughly 6 to 12 cycles. MiXCR, run by TCRdb on the 5' RACE reads, gives a single entry per CDR3 protein. The sample yields about 730,000 distinct CDR3 sequences, roughly 43% seen once. What was sequenced was blood. The receptors stem from a woman aged 60-70 years in good health.

The chain carries TRBV29-1 and TRBJ2-3, with unresolved D. CDR3 size: 13 residues. Germline V lookup: CDR1 SQVTM, CDR2 ANQGSEA. V lost 6 bases to trimming and J lost 0 bases, with 10 bases between them. CDR3 sequence (DNA): TGCAGCGTCCGCCGTCATAGCACAGATACGCAGTATTTT. Protein: CSVRRHSTDTQYF.

The chain recombines TRBV9 with TRBJ1-1, with D unclear. V was cut by 4 bases and J by 1 base, with 8 bases left in between. The CDR3 has 13 amino acids. Germline CDR1 SGDLS, CDR2 YYNGEE. CDR3 region: CASSPRSNTEAFF. The CDR3 region has the DNA TGTGCCAGCAGCCCCCGTTCGAACACTGAAGCTTTCTTT.